The entry below describes one TCR beta chain. How the authors handled the data: Reference gene primer amplification gave estimated nucleated cell counts. Assay: immunoSEQ multiplex PCR; the TCRdb copy retains only in-frame clones and omits some. V and J calls plus clone size are reproduced from that table; the DNA served to infer D and trimming. The table has roughly 28,000 clones, 60% to 85% seen once. This entry belongs to a study of blood T cell repertoires in COVID-19. The overall study: The origin of the acute and convalescent COVID-19 samples was the United States, Italy and Spain. Nucleic acid was either cDNA or gDNA, and it came from T cells, B-cell-depleted T cells, or PBMCs.

Germline V gene lookup returns CDR1 MGHRA and CDR2 YSYEKL. The CDR3 runs to 15 residues. V was cut by 0 bases and J by 4 bases, with 12 bases left in between. V is TRBV4-1 and J is TRBJ1-1; tentative D call: TRBD1 (6 bases). The sequence was obtained from a woman between 65 and 79 years old with active or convalescent COVID-19. The sample was peripheral blood. The CDR3 protein is CASSQEGAWGTEAFF. The DNA of the CDR3 is TGCGCCAGCAGCCAAGAGGGGGCTTGGGGCACTGAAGCTTTCTTT.